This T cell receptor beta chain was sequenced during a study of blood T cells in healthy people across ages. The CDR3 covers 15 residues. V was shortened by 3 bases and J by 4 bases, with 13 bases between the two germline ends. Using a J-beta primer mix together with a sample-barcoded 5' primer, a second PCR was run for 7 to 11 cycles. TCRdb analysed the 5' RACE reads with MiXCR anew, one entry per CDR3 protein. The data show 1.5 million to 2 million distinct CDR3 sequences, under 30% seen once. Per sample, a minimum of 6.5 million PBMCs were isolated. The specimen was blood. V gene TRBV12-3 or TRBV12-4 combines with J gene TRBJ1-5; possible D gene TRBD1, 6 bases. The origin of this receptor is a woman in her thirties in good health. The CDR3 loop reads CASSLDSSRNQPQHF. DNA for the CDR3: TGTGCCAGCAGTTTGGACAGTTCGAGGAATCAGCCCCAGCATTTT.